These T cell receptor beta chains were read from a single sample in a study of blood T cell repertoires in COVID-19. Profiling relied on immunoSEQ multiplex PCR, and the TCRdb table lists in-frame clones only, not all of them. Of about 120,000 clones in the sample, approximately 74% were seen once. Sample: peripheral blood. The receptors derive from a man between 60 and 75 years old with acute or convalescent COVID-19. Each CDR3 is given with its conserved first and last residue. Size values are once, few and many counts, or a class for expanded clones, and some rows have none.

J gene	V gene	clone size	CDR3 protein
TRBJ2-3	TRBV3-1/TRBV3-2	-	CASSQDPSGSYEDTQYF
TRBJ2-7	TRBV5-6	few	CASSSSGTGYYEGQYF
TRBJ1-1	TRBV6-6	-	CASSRDMVYTEAFF
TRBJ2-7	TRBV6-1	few	CASSAHSPRDSNYEQYF
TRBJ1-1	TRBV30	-	CAWSRGQGMNTEAFF
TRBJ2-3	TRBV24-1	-	CATSDLWDQDGRTDTQYF
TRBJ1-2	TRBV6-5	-	CASSRGATGRGYTF
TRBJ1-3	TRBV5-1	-	CASSDRGSGNTIYF
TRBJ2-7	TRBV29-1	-	CSVETSGVEQYF
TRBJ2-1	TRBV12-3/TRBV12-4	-	CASSFRSGYEQFF
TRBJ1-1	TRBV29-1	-	CSVALRGTEAFF
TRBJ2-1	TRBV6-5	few	CASRPQTSYNEQFF
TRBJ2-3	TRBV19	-	CASSISSASGNTDTQYF
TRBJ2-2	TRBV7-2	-	CASSTPRGATGELFF
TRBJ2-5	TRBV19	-	CASSMQWGETQYF
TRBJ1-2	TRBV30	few	CAWSSGTASYGYTF
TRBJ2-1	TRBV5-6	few	CASSLFAGDSYNEQFF
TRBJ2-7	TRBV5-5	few	CASSREWTYEQYF
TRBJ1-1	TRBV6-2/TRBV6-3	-	CASSSHRGDTEAFF
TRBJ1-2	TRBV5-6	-	CASSRTGGESGYTF
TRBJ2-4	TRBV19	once	CASSIAGTGEGIQYF
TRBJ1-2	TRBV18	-	CASSPPQGRNGYTF
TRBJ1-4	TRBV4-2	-	CASSQGDSRWEKLFF
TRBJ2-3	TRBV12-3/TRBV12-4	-	CASSRQSTDTQYF
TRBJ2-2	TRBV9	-	CASSVGPAGGELFF
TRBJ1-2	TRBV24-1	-	CATSDLEGNYGYTF
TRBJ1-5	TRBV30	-	CAWSVQSGGQPQHF
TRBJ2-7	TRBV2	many	CASGTGFYEQYF
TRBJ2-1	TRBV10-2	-	CASRGGENEQFF
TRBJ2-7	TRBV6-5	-	CASRGDSGSYEQYF
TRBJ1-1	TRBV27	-	CASSAPGGASEAFF
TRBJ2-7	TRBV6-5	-	CASSYSSRGSDEQYF
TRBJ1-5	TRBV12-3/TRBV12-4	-	CASSFSSNQPQHF
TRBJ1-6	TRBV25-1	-	CASRPGLGPNSPLHF
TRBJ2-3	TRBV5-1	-	CASSSTSGGTDTQYF
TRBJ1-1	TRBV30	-	CAWEPPWDRGAAFF
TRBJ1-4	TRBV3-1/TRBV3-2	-	CASSRAPNEKLFF
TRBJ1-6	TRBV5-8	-	CASSRIQGVSGSPLHF
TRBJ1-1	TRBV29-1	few	CSVVRETLNTEAFF
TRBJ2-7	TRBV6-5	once	CASSAGGRAGYEQYF
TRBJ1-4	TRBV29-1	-	CSVESGGGEKLFF
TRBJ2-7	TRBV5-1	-	CASSGDRGSYEQYF
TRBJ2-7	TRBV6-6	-	CASSYSGTSYEQYF
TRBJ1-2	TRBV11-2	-	CASSLMRTGSSREGYTF
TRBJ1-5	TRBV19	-	CASMSFLNQPQHF
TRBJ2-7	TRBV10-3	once	CAISEQGGLDEQYF
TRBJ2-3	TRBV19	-	CASSDRGGPSDTQYF
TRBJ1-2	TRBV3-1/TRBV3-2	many	CASSRPRTGESGYTF
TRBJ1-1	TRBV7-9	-	CASSTGGTGETEAFF
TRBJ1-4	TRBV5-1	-	CASRSGQGGEKLFF
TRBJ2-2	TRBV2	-	CASSAEGELFF
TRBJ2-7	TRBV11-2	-	CASRSRDREPYEQYF
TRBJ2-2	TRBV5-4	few	CASSPRSGGGTGELFF
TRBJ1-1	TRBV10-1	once	CASSESGQGNTEAFF
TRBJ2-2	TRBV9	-	CASSVAPAGELFF
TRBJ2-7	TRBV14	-	CASSQGSSYEQYF
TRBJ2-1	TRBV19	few	CASGISGIYNEQFF
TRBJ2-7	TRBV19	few	CASSPPGDRSLYEQYF